This section outlines one TCR beta chain sequence together with its context. Its antigen specificity is not known. No base quality values were provided; no much bigger clone lies one nucleotide off. These data come from a study of TIL therapy for anti-PD-1-resistant metastatic lung cancer (dated by TCRdb to the early 2020s). General notes on the study: Among the enrolled patients, the median age was around 56 years (range 38-75), and the median tumor PD-L1 proportion score was more than 4.5%. T cell receptor beta sequencing of tumor and peripheral blood served to follow clonotypes across the tumor, the expanded TIL product, and serial blood samples. The cohort was predominantly lung adenocarcinoma, with several EGFR-mutant and two ALK-rearranged tumors, and half of patients were current or former smokers. A median non-synonymous tumor mutation burden of about 1.5 mutations per megabase was determined across the cohort by whole-exome sequencing.

Points the paper makes about the study in general: Generalizability was limited because the cohort was highly selected, with more treatment-naive, never-smoker and oncogene-addicted patients included than is typical. The study protocol defined all tumor marker inferences as exploratory. Higher clonality and lower diversity were observed in expanded TIL cultures than in baseline intratumoral T cells (median clonality roughly 6.3% vs 31%, p < 0.0001). TIL culture showed high clonal turnover, with many enriched product clones undetected in the baseline tumor, suggesting clonal contraction rather than faithful expansion.

TCR beta CDR3 regions were amplified from genomic DNA with the immunoSEQ v3 hsTCRB kit using bias-controlled multiplex PCR. The TCR libraries were sequenced on an Illumina NextSeq 500 to about 2 million read pairs for survey level or about 4.5-6 million read pairs for deep level. The study's own analysis went as follows. The immunoSEQ Analyzer software assigned V, D and J genes, filtered out non-productive sequences, and reported clonality. Repertoires were compared using productive Simpson clonality and Morisita overlap index of productive TRB rearrangements between infused TIL and blood. Drawn from immuneACCESS, this table holds only the in-frame rearrangements with V and J called that TCRdb kept. Clones are partly lost; checked studies trace under half to an unresolved V gene and leave the rest unexplained. For V, J and clone size, that table is used; D and trimming come from the DNA. This sample is represented by more than 90,000 clones; roughly 65% of them were singletons. The top ten clones comprise 9.5% to 13% of the sample.

From cysteine to phenylalanine, the CDR3 is 13 amino acids long. Only the CDR3 DNA stays, 39 bases, in frame from base 1. V and J are truncated by 9 bases and 9 bases respectively, leaving an intervening sequence of 18 bases. CDR1 and CDR2, looked up from the germline V gene (reference sequence), are SEHNR and FQNEAQ. Per the publication, the time point label means: pre-treatment sample, taken before nivolumab and TIL therapy. Excised metastases, mostly pleural nodules or supraclavicular lymph nodes, were used as baseline tumor samples and were taken from the same resection from which TIL were grown. Before any PD-1/PD-L1 blockade was given, tumors were harvested, nivolumab was then administered, and patients who progressed went on to receive lymphodepletion, an infusion of expanded TIL, and IL-2. Adults with stage 4 NSCLC were enrolled from late 2017 to early 2020 in a dual-center phase I trial. The samples were drawn from an open-label, single-arm phase I trial testing tumor-infiltrating lymphocyte therapy combined with nivolumab in advanced non-small cell lung cancer. Parts of each resected tumor were snap-frozen in liquid nitrogen and kept at -80 degrees C. Tumor regions of interest were chosen on H&E sections by laser-capture macrodissection, pulverized into about 16 mg aliquots, and extracted with Qiagen Allprep kits.

The sequencing used tumor tissue, collected at baseline. The sequence came from a person aged 25-79 years with non-small cell lung cancer. The chain joins TRBV7-9 to TRBJ2-1, with TRBD2 as a weak D call on 5 bases. CDR3 region: CARGTGSWGEQFF. The DNA is TGTGCCAGAGGTACGGGGTCCTGGGGTGAGCAGTTCTTC.